Following are 32 T cell receptor beta chains from one sample sequenced in a study of cytotoxic CD8 clonotypes in ibrutinib-treated CLL. Measured with immunoSEQ multiplex PCR; TCRdb has only the in-frame clones, and not every one. The sample has 130,000 or so clones; roughly 80% are singletons. The sequencing here drew on PBMCs, taken after 12 months of ibrutinib treatment. These receptor sequences come from a human donor with chronic lymphocytic leukemia.

The chain recombines TRBV28 with TRBJ2-3, with TRBD2 identical over 13 bases. Germline CDR1 MDHEN, CDR2 SYDVKM. V lost 5 bases and J lost 4; bases outside the gene matches: 3. There are 15 residues in the CDR3. CDR3 nucleotide sequence: TGTGCCAGCAGTCTAACTAGCGGGGGGGCAGATACGCAGTATTTT. This codes for CASSLTSGGADTQYF. The whole variable domain, remainder taken from reference TRBV28 and TRBJ2-3, is DVKVTQSSRYLVKRTGEKVFLECVQDMDHENMFWYRQDPGLGLRLIYFSYDVKMKEKGDIPEGYSVSREKKERFSLILESASTNQTSMYLCASSLTSGGADTQYFGPGTRLTVL.

The genes are TRBV27 and TRBJ1-2; TRBD1 agrees at 8 bases. The V and J ends lost 6 bases and 4 bases, in that order; junction bases with no gene match: 4. CDR3 size: 13 residues. The germline gives CDR1 MNHEY, CDR2 SMNVEV (reference sequence). The DNA for the CDR3 is TGTGCCAGCAGCAGGGGGCACGGCTATGGCTACACCTTC. It encodes CASSRGHGYGYTF.

This clone counts as medium-sized. V is TRBV4-2 and J is TRBJ1-4; TRBD1 might be the D (5 bases). The CDR3 spans 18 residues. Trimming took off 0 bases at V and 13 bases at J, with 27 bases between the two ends. In germline, CDR1 is LGHNA, CDR2 YNFKEQ. The CDR3 nucleotides are TGTGCCAGCAGCCAAGATTATGGAGGGGCAGCACGAATGTGGGGACTGTTTTTT. It translates to CASSQDYGGAARMWGLFF.

This clone came up a few times. The J gene is TRBJ1-6, the V gene TRBV7-8, with D possibly being TRBD1 (5 bases). Looked up from germline, CDR1 is SGHVS and CDR2 is FQNEAQ. V gave up 5 bases and J gave up 7 bases, with 15 bases separating them. The CDR3 is made up of 15 amino acids. The CDR3 sequence is CASSPPGTRNSPLHF. The CDR3 bases are TGTGCCAGCAGCCCCCCCGGGACCCGAAATTCACCCCTCCACTTT.

The chain links TRBV7-2 to TRBJ2-3; TRBD2 agrees at 13 bases. Germline CDR1 SGHTA, CDR2 FQGNSA. The J segment lost 4 bases and the V segment lost 5 bases, leaving 12 bases of the junction unmatched. CDR3 length: 18 amino acids. CDR3 residues: CASSLRLAGGPRADTQYF. The CDR3, as DNA: TGTGCCAGCAGCCTCAGACTAGCGGGGGGACCCAGGGCAGATACGCAGTATTTT.

J is TRBJ2-1 and V is TRBV18, with D tentatively TRBD1 (5 bases). The CDR3 totals 15 residues. Trimming removed 0 bases from V and 5 bases from J, with 11 bases in between. Germline assignment: CDR1 KGHSH and CDR2 LQKENI. CDR3 sequence (DNA): TGTGCCAGCTCACCACCAGGGGCTATTAACAATGAGCAGTTCTTC. The encoded protein is CASSPPGAINNEQFF.

The CDR3 reads CASSSSFQGQPQHF. In nucleotides, the CDR3 is TGTGCCAGCAGCTCGAGTTTTCAAGGGCAGCCCCAGCATTTT. This chain connects TRBV7-9 to TRBJ1-5; no clear D gene. The germline V gene has CDR1 SEHNR and CDR2 FQNEAQ (reference sequence). V lost 4 bases and J lost 7, with 14 bases in between. The CDR3 is 14 amino acids.

The gene calls are TRBV19 and TRBJ2-7; D may be TRBD1 (6 bases). The CDR3 covers 14 residues. The germline V gene encodes CDR1 LNHDA and CDR2 SQIVND (reference sequence). The germline V and J ends were trimmed by 7 bases and 1 base, with 14 bases remaining between them. The CDR3 coding sequence is TGTGCCAGTAATGCGGCAGGGGCATCCTACGAGCAGTACTTC. This gives the protein CASNAAGASYEQYF.

The gene calls are TRBV19 and TRBJ1-5, with TRBD1 matching 8 bases. There are 15 residues in the CDR3. V was clipped by 9 bases and J by 2 bases; unmatched bases: 9. Germline V gene lookup returns CDR1 LNHDA and CDR2 SQIVND (reference sequence). The CDR3 DNA follows: TGTGCCAGCACAAAGGGACAGGTGGGCAATCAGCCCCAGCATTTT. Protein product: CASTKGQVGNQPQHF.

V usage is TRBV6-1 and J usage is TRBJ1-5; D is unclear. The CDR3 is made up of 14 amino acids. Trimming shortened V by 3 bases and J by 6 bases, and 12 bases separated the two germline ends. Germline assignment: CDR1 MNHNS and CDR2 SASEGT. CDR3 sequence (DNA): TGTGCCAGCAGTGAGGTGGGGTCCTCTCAGCCCCAGCATTTT. This gives the protein CASSEVGSSQPQHF.

The chain is built from TRBV19 and TRBJ1-5; D is perhaps TRBD1 (5 bases). Germline CDR1 reads LNHDA; CDR2 reads SQIVND (reference sequence). CDR3 size: 15 residues. Trimming stripped 0 bases from V and 7 bases from J, with 13 bases between. The CDR3 coding sequence is TGTGCCAGTAGTATAGAGACGGGACCTCGGCAGCCCCAGCATTTT. The encoded protein is CASSIETGPRQPQHF.

This chain connects TRBV19 to TRBJ1-1; 10 nucleotides line up with TRBD1. CDR1 and CDR2 from the germline V gene are LNHDA and SQIVND (reference sequence). The CDR3 totals 15 residues. V lost 2 bases, J lost 8 bases, and 8 bases stayed unmatched. The CDR3 sequence is CASSISDRGEGEAFF. As DNA, the CDR3 is TGTGCCAGTAGTATATCGGACAGGGGGGAAGGGGAAGCTTTCTTT.

This clone has a handful of counts. V and J are TRBV7-2 and TRBJ1-2; 9 nucleotides line up with TRBD1. The junction had 2 bases not matched to a gene; V was cut back by 5 bases and J by 7 bases. The CDR3 extends over 12 amino acids. Looked up from germline, CDR1 is SGHTA and CDR2 is FQGNSA. CDR3 loop: CASSVQGAGYTF. CDR3 coding DNA: TGTGCCAGCAGCGTACAGGGGGCTGGCTACACCTTC.

This clone occurred a few times. The chain joins TRBV11-2 to TRBJ2-3; unclear D gene. This CDR3 comprises 13 residues. Germline V gene data show CDR1 as SGHAT and CDR2 as FQNNGV. Trimming took off 0 bases at V and 6 bases at J, with 7 bases between the two ends. DNA of the CDR3: TGTGCCAGCAGCTTAGACTGGACGGATACGCAGTATTTT. This codes for CASSLDWTDTQYF.

This clone was recorded once. This chain links TRBV7-3 with TRBJ1-1, with a possible D match to TRBD1 (5 bases). This CDR3 comprises 16 residues. The germline V gene encodes CDR1 SGHTA and CDR2 FQGTGA. The V end lost 0 bases, the J end lost 4 bases, and 15 bases lay between the germline ends. The CDR3 coding sequence is TGTGCCAGCAGCTTAACTTTCGGGGGATTGCGCACTGAAGCTTTCTTT. Its translation is CASSLTFGGLRTEAFF.

The chain has TRBV25-1 and TRBJ2-7, with TRBD2 as a possible D gene (6 bases). The CDR3 is 15 amino acids. Between the trimmed V and J ends, which lost 2 bases and 2 bases, there was a span of 13 bases. CDR1 MGHDK and CDR2 SYGVNS come from the germline V gene. The CDR3 spells CASSETPGGPYEQYF. For the CDR3, the DNA is TGTGCCAGCAGTGAAACCCCAGGAGGGCCCTACGAGCAGTACTTC.

The chain has TRBV9 and TRBJ1-4; 7 nucleotides agree with TRBD1. Germline CDR1 reads SGDLS; CDR2 reads YYNGEE. The CDR3 extends over 13 amino acids. V shed 4 bases, J shed 7 bases, and the junction held 4 bases outside the gene matches. The CDR3 nucleotides are TGTGCCAGCAGCTTTCGACAGGGTGAAAAACTGTTTTTT. It yields the protein CASSFRQGEKLFF.

The gene calls are TRBV7-8 and TRBJ1-4; 11 bases align to TRBD1. V lost 4 bases to trimming and J lost 0 bases; unmatched junction nucleotides: 1. Germline V gene data show CDR1 as SGHVS and CDR2 as FQNEAQ. CDR3 length: 16 amino acids. The CDR3 DNA reads TGTGCCAGCAGCTGGGGACAGGGGGCAACTAATGAAAAACTGTTTTTT. It translates to CASSWGQGATNEKLFF.

This clone was recorded many times. The genes are TRBV5-8 and TRBJ2-7, with 12 bases lining up with TRBD1. V trimming: 6 bases; J trimming: 6 bases; junction bases outside the gene matches: 4. The CDR3 spans 13 residues. Germline loops: CDR1 SGHTS, CDR2 YDEGEE. The CDR3 DNA is TGTGCCAGCATGGGACAGGGGGCTCGCGAGCAGTACTTC. This codes for CASMGQGAREQYF.

The CDR3 DNA sequence: TGTGCCAGCAGCTCTCCTGTAGCGGGGGCGGAGACAGATACGCAGTATTTT. Protein: CASSSPVAGAETDTQYF. V gene TRBV28 combines with J gene TRBJ2-3; the match to TRBD2 covers 9 bases. In germline, CDR1 is MDHEN, CDR2 SYDVKM. This CDR3 comprises 17 residues. Germline trimming cut 6 bases from V and 3 bases from J; bases unmatched to any gene: 13.

This sequence joins TRBV6-6 and TRBJ2-5; D unclear. The V gene lost 0 bases and the J gene lost 1 base, with 12 bases spanning the gap. The CDR3 contains 16 residues. Germline CDR1 MNHNY, CDR2 SVGAGI (reference sequence). This chain's CDR3 is CASSYSISGLQETQYF. CDR3 DNA sequence: TGTGCCAGCAGTTACTCTATCTCGGGCCTCCAAGAGACCCAGTACTTC.

This clone was found a few times. The rearrangement links TRBV5-1 to TRBJ1-4, with D perhaps TRBD1 (6 bases). CDR3 length: 15 residues. Looked up from germline, CDR1 is SGHRS and CDR2 is YFSETQ. The V gene lost 0 bases and the J gene lost 6 bases, with 12 bases spanning the gap. The CDR3 here is CASSLVAGEDEKLFF. CDR3 nucleotide sequence: TGCGCCAGCAGCTTGGTTGCAGGGGAAGATGAAAAACTGTTTTTT.

This rearrangement joins TRBV23-1 to TRBJ2-7, with TRBD2 matching over 13 bases. TRBV23-1 is an ORF; its function is uncertain. V lost 7 bases to trimming and J lost 7 bases; unmatched junction nucleotides: 22. CDR3 length equals 19 residues. CDR3 nucleotides: TGCGCCAGCACCCCCATCGCCCGGAAACTAGCGGGAGGGCCGGGGGAGCAGTACTTC. It codes for CASTPIARKLAGGPGEQYF.

This clone showed up just a few times. This sequence joins TRBV27 and TRBJ1-2; D is unclear. In germline, CDR1 is MNHEY, CDR2 SMNVEV (reference sequence). CDR3 length: 14 residues. Trimming took 0 bases from V and 6 from J, leaving 11 bases between them. The CDR3 is CASSLSTVVDGYTF. The CDR3 nucleotides are TGTGCCAGCAGTTTATCCACAGTTGTGGATGGCTACACCTTC.

The chain employs TRBV5-6 and TRBJ2-1; D is uncertain. The V and J ends lost 0 bases and 0 bases respectively, with 7 bases between them. The CDR3 has 15 amino acids. Germline V CDR1 and CDR2: SGHDT, YYEEEE. The CDR3 DNA sequence: TGTGCCAGCAGCTTGGTTTGGAGCTCCTACAATGAGCAGTTCTTC. Translating gives CASSLVWSSYNEQFF.

This clone was seen a few times. This sequence joins TRBV2 and TRBJ2-1, with a weak D call TRBD1 (5 bases). Trimming left V 4 bases short and J 6 bases short, with 7 bases between. This CDR3 has 12 residues. Germline V gene data show CDR1 as SNHLY and CDR2 as FYNNEI. CDR3 nucleotide sequence: TGTGCCAGCAGTGCCAGGGCCAATGAGCAGTTCTTC. Translated: CASSARANEQFF. Full variable domain (rest looked up from reference TRBV2 and TRBJ2-1): EPEVTQTPSHQVTQMGQEVILRCVPISNHLYFYWYRQILGQKVEFLVSFYNNEISEKSEIFDDQFSVERPDGSNFTLKIRSTKLEDSAMYFCASSARANEQFFGPGTRLTVL.

The V gene is TRBV4-1, the J gene TRBJ2-1, with D perhaps TRBD2 (6 bases). The CDR3 is 15 residues long. Per the germline V gene, CDR1 is MGHRA and CDR2 is YSYEKL. The V and J ends lost 0 bases and 5 bases respectively, with 11 bases between them. The CDR3, as DNA: TGCGCCAGCAGCCAAGATCCGGGAGTCAACAATGAGCAGTTCTTC. Protein product: CASSQDPGVNNEQFF.

The chain links TRBV7-7 to TRBJ1-5, with D perhaps TRBD1 (5 bases). The CDR3 length is 13 residues. V was cut by 5 bases and J by 5 bases, with 10 bases left in between. CDR1 and CDR2 (germline): SSHAT, FNYEAQ (reference sequence). The CDR3 sequence: CASSAGTYQPQHF. The CDR3 DNA reads as TGTGCCAGCAGCGCAGGGACCTATCAGCCCCAGCATTTT.

The genes are TRBV13 and TRBJ2-7; D perhaps matches TRBD1 (6 bases). Trimming removed 3 bases at V and 1 base at J, with 13 bases between. This CDR3 comprises 15 residues. CDR1 PRHDT and CDR2 FYEKMQ come from the germline V gene (reference sequence). CDR3 bases: TGTGCCAGCAGCTTCCGAGGGGGTAGGTCCTACGAGCAGTACTTC. Protein sequence: CASSFRGGRSYEQYF.

The gene calls are TRBV27 and TRBJ1-6; possibly TRBD1 for D (6 bases). V was clipped by 2 bases and J by 8 bases, with 10 bases between them. CDR3 length equals 14 residues. Germline values: CDR1 MNHEY, CDR2 SMNVEV (reference sequence). Written as DNA, the CDR3 is TGTGCCAGCAGTTTAGTAGGGGGGTATTCACCCCTCCACTTT. This codes for CASSLVGGYSPLHF.

In its sample, this clone was seen a few times. This chain links TRBV5-1 with TRBJ1-1; the match to TRBD1 covers 10 bases. Trimming took 5 bases from V and 2 from J; bases not matched to a gene: 9. This CDR3 spans 16 amino acids. Germline V gives CDR1 SGHRS, CDR2 YFSETQ. The CDR3 DNA reads as TGCGCCAGCAGACTCATGACAGGGGGCGTAAACACTGAAGCTTTCTTT. It encodes CASRLMTGGVNTEAFF.

This sequence joins TRBV5-5 and TRBJ2-7; D is uncertain. The CDR3 sequence is 13 residues long. The germline V and J ends were trimmed by 0 bases and 3 bases, with 7 bases remaining between them. The germline V gene encodes CDR1 SGHKS and CDR2 YYEKEE (reference sequence). The CDR3 sequence: CASSLASGYEQYF. The CDR3 DNA reads as TGTGCCAGCAGCTTGGCGTCAGGCTACGAGCAGTACTTC.